This T cell receptor beta chain was sequenced for a study of control samples from healthy donors and cancer patients. Profiled with immunoSEQ multiplex PCR; TCRdb holds only in-frame clones, not every one. The repertoire holds under 65,000 clones, with around 87% as singletons. Per germline, CDR1 MDHEN and CDR2 SYDVKM. V was shortened by 9 bases and J by 4 bases, with 18 bases between the two germline ends. This CDR3 has 15 residues. The chain has TRBV28 and TRBJ1-4; tentative D call: TRBD1 (5 bases). The clonotype was recovered from a woman aged 55-69 years with lung cancer. The specimen sequenced was PBMCs. The CDR3: CASLHGGVDNEKLFF. The DNA for the CDR3 is TGTGCCAGTCTTCATGGGGGGGTTGATAATGAAAAACTGTTTTTT.